This TCR beta chain was sequenced in a study of blood T cell repertoires in COVID-19. Study in general: Nucleic acid was either cDNA or gDNA, and it came from T cells, B-cell-depleted T cells, or PBMCs.

Trimming took 6 bases from V and 4 from J; bases not matched to a gene: 6. The CDR3 runs 16 residues. Germline CDR1 reads LNHNV; CDR2 reads YYDKDF (reference sequence). TCRdb's table, derived via immunoSEQ multiplex PCR, lists solely in-frame clones and lacks some. The table includes more than 200,000 clones, 75% to 90% detected once. This receptor was taken from a young man with active or convalescent COVID-19. Sequenced input: peripheral blood. The genes are TRBV15 and TRBJ2-5; 15 bases fit TRBD2. CDR3 in amino acids: CATRAGTSGGRETQYF. CDR3 DNA: TGTGCCACCAGAGCTGGGACTAGCGGGGGGAGAGAGACCCAGTACTTC.